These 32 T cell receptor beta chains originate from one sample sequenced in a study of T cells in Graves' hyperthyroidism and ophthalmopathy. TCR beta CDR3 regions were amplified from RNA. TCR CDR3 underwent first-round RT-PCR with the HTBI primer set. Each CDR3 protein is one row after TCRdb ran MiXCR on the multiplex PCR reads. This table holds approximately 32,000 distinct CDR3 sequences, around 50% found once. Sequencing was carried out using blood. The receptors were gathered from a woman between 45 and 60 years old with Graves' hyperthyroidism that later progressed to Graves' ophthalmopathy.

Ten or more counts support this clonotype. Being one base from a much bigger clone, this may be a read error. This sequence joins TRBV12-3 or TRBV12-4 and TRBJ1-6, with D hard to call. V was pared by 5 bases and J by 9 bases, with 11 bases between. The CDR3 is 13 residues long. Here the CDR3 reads CASSPDVGSPLHF. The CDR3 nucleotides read TGTGCCAGCAGTCCCGACGTGGGTTCACCCCTCCACTTT.

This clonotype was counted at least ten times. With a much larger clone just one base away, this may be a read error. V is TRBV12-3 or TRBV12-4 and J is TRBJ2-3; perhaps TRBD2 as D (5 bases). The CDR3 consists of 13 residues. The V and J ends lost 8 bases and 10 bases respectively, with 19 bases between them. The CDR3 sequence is CASRSDFVESQYF. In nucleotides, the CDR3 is TGTGCCAGCCGATCGGACTTTGTTGAGTCGCAGTATTTT.

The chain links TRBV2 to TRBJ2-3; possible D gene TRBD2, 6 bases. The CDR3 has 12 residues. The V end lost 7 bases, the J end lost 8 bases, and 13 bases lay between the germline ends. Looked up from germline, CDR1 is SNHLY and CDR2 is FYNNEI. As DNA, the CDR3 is TGTGCCAGCACCGGGACTCTTTGTACGCAGTATTTT. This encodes CASTGTLCTQYF.

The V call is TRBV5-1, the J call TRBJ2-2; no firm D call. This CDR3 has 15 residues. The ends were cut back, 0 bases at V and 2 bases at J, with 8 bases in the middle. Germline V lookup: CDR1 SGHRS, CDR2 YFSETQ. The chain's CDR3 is CASSLATANTGELFF. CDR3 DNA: TGCGCCAGCAGCTTGGCCACAGCAAACACCGGGGAGCTGTTTTTT.

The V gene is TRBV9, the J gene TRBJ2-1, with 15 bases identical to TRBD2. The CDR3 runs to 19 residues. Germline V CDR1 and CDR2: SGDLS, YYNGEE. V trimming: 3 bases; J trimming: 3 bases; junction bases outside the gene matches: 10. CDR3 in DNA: TGTGCCAGCAGCGGCCCGGGACTAGCGGGAGGATCGATCTACAATGAGCAGTTCTTC. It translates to CASSGPGLAGGSIYNEQFF.

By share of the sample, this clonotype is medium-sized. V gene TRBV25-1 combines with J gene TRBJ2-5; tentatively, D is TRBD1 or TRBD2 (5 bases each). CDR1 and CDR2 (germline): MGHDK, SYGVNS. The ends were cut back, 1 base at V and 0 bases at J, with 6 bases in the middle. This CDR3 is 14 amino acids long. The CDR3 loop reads CASSEWGYQETQYF. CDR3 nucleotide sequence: TGTGCCAGCAGTGAATGGGGGTACCAAGAGACCCAGTACTTC.

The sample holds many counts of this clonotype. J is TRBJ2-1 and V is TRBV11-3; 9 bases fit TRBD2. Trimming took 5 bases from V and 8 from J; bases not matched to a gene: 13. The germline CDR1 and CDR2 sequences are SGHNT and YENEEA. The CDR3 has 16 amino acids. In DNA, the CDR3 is TGTGCCAGCAGCCGCGGGGGGGTTCCTCTCCTACATGAGCAGTTCTTC. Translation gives CASSRGGVPLLHEQFF. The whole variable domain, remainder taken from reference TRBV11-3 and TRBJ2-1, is EAGVVQSPRYKIIEKKQPVAFWCNPISGHNTLYWYLQNLGQGPELLIRYENEEAVDDSQLPKDRFSAERLKGVDSTLKIQPAELGDSAVYLCASSRGGVPLLHEQFFGPGTRLTVL.

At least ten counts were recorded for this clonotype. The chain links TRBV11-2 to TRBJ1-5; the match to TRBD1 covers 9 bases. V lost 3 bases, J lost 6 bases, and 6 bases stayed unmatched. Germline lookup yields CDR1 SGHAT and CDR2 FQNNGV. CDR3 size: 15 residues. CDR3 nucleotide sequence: TGTGCCAGCAGCTTGGGACAGGGTTTAGGTCAGCCCCAGCATTTT. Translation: CASSLGQGLGQPQHF.

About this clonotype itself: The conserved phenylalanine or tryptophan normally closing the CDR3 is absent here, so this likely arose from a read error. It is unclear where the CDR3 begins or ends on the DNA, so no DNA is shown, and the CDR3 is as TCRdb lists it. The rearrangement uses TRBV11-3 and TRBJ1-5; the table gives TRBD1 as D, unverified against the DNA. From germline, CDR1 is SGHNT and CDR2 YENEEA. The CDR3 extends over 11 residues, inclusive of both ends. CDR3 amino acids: CASSKIRDRGL.

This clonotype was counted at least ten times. CDR3 in amino acids: CASSPSGGSGNTIYF. In nucleotides, the CDR3 is TGTGCCAGCAGTCCCTCCGGAGGCTCTGGAAACACCATATATTTT. The chain links TRBV12-3 or TRBV12-4 to TRBJ1-3; unclear D gene. CDR3 length: 15 residues. The V end lost 5 bases, the J end lost 0 bases, and 11 bases lay between the germline ends.

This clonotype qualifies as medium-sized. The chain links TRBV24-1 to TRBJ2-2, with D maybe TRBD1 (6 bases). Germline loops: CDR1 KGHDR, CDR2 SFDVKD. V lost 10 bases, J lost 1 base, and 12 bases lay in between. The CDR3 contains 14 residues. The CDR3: CATTKGQNTGELFF. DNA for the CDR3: TGTGCCACGACAAAGGGACAGAACACCGGGGAGCTGTTTTTT.

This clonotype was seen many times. The CDR3 is CASSAQGAEGYTF. In DNA form, the CDR3 reads TGCGCCAGCAGCGCCCAGGGGGCGGAAGGCTACACCTTC. This chain uses TRBV5-1 with TRBJ1-2; 8 nucleotides match TRBD1. Germline V gives CDR1 SGHRS, CDR2 YFSETQ. The CDR3 has 13 residues. V trimming: 4 bases; J trimming: 8 bases; junction bases outside the gene matches: 7.

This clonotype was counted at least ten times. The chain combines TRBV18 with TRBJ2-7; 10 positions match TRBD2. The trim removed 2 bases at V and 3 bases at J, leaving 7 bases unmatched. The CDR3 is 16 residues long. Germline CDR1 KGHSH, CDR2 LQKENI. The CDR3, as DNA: TGTGCCAGCTCACCATCATCGGGACTAGCGTTCTACGAGCAGTACTTC. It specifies CASSPSSGLAFYEQYF.

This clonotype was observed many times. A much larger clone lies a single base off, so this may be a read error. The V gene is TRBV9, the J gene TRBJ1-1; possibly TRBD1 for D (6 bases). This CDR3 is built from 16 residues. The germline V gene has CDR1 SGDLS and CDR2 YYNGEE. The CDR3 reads CASSPFGGRRNTGAFF. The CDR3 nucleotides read TGTGCCAGCAGCCCATTCGGGGGCAGGCGGAACACTGGAGCTTTCTTT. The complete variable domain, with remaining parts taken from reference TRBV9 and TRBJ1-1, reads DSGVTQTPKHLITATGQRVTLRCSPRSGDLSVYWYQQSLDQGLQFLIQYYNGEERAKGNILERFSAQQFPDLHSELNLSSLELGDSALYFCASSPFGGRRNTGAFFGQGTRLTVV.

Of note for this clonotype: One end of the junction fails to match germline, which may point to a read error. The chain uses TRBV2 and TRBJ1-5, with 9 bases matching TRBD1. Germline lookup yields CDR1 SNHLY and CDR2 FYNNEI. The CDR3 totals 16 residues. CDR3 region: CASSGQGRASSQPQHF. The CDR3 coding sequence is TGCGCCAGCAGCGGACAGGGGAGGGCTAGCAGTCAGCCCCAGCATTTC. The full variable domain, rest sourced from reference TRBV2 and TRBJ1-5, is EPEVTQTPSHQVTQMGQEVILRCVPISNHLYFYWYRQILGQKVEFLVSFYNNEISEKSEIFDDQFSVERPDGSNFTLKIRSTKLEDSAMYFCASSGQGRASSQPQHFGDGTRLSIL.

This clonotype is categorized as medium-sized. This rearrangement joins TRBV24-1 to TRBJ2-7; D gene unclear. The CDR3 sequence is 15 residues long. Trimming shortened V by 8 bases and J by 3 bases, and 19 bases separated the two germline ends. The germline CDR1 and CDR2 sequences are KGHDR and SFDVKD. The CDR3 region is CATNRARTKSYEQYF. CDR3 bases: TGTGCCACCAACCGGGCCCGAACCAAAAGCTACGAGCAGTACTTC.

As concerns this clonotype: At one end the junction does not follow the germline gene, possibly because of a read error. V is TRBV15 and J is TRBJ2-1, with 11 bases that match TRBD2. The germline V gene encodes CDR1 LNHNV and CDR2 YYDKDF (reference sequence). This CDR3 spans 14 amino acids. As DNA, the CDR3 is TGTGCGACCAAGACTAGCGGGATGGGCAATGAGCAGTTCTTC. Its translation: CATKTSGMGNEQFF.

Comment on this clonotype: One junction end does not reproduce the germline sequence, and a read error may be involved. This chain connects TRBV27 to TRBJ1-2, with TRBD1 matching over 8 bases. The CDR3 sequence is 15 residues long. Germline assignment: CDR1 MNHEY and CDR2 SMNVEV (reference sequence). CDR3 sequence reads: CASSSWQGADYGYAF. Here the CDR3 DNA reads TGTGCCAGCAGCTCTTGGCAGGGGGCGGACTATGGCTACGCCTTC.

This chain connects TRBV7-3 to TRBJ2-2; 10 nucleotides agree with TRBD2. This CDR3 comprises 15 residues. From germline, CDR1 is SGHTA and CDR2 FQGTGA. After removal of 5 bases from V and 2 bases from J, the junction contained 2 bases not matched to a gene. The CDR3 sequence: CASSRTSGNTGELFF. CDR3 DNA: TGTGCCAGCAGCAGGACTAGCGGTAACACCGGGGAGCTGTTTTTT.

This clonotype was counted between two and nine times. CDR3 loop: CASSPFPLCSYNEQFF. CDR3 bases: TGTGCCAGCAGCCCCTTCCCACTGTGCTCCTACAATGAGCAGTTCTTC. The chain is built from TRBV7-9 and TRBJ2-1; D call uncertain. CDR3 size: 16 residues. V lost 5 bases to trimming and J lost 0 bases, with 14 bases between them. Germline V gene sequence: CDR1 SEHNR, CDR2 FQNEAQ (reference sequence).

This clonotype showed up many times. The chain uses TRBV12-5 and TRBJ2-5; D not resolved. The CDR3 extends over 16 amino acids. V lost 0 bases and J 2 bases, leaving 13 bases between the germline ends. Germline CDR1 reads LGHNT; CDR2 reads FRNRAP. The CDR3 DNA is TGTGCTAGTGGTTTGGTACGATTGGTTGGGCAAGAGACCCAGTACTTC. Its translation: CASGLVRLVGQETQYF.

The CDR3 is CASSPGLAGLDSPLHF. DNA of the CDR3: TGTGCCAGCAGCCCGGGACTAGCGGGGTTAGATTCACCCCTCCACTTT. V and J are TRBV11-2 and TRBJ1-6, with D tentatively TRBD1 (5 bases). Germline-derived CDR1 and CDR2 are SGHAT and FQNNGV. V lost 5 bases and J 8 bases, leaving 19 bases between the germline ends. This CDR3 comprises 16 residues.

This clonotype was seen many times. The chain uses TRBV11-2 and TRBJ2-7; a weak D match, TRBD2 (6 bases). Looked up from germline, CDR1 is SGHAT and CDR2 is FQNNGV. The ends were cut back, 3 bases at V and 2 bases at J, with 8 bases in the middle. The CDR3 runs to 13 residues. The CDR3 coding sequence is TGTGCCAGCAGCTTGGGACTTACCTACGAGCAGTACTTC. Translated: CASSLGLTYEQYF. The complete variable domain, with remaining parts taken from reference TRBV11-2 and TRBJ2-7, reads EAGVAQSPRYKIIEKRQSVAFWCNPISGHATLYWYQQILGQGPKLLIQFQNNGVVDDSQLPKDRFSAERLKGVDSTLKIQPAKLEDSAVYLCASSLGLTYEQYFGPGTRLTVT.

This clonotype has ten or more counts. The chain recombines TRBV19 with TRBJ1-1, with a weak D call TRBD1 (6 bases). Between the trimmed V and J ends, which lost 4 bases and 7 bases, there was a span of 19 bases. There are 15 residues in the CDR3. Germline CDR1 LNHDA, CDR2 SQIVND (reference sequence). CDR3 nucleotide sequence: TGTGCCAGTAGTACCCAAGGACAGTTTTTGAGTGAAGCTTTCTTT. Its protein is CASSTQGQFLSEAFF.

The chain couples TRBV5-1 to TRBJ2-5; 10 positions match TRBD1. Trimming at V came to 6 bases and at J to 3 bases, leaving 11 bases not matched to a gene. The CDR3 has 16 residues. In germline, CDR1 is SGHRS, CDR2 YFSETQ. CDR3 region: CASTPRDRGGEETQYF. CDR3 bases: TGCGCCAGCACCCCCCGGGACAGGGGTGGGGAAGAGACCCAGTACTTC.

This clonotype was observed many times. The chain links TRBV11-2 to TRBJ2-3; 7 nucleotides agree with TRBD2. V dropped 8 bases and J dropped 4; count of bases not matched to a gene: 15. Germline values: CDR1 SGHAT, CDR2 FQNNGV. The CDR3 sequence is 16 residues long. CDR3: CASSSVGEGLSDTQYF. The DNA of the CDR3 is TGTGCCAGCTCCTCGGTCGGGGAGGGCCTATCAGATACGCAGTATTTT.

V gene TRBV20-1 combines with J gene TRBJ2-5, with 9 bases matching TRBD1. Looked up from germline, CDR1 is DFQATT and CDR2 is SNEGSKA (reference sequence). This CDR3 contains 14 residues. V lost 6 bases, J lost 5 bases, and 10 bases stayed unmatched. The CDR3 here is CSAIFRDRDETQYF. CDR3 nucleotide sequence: TGCAGTGCGATATTCCGGGACAGGGATGAGACCCAGTACTTC.

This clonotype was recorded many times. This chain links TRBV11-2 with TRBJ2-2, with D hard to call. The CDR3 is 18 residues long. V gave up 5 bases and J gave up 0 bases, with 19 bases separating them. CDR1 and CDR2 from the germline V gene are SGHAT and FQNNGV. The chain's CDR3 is CASSKRIFRDANTGELFF. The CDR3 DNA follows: TGTGCCAGCAGCAAACGCATCTTTCGAGACGCGAACACCGGGGAGCTGTTTTTT.

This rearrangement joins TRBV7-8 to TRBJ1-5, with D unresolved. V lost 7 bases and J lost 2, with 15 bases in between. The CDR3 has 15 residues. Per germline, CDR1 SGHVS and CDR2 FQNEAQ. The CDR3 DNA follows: TGTGCCAGCATTTATGGGAGGGATCGCAATCAGCCCCAGCATTTT. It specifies CASIYGRDRNQPQHF.

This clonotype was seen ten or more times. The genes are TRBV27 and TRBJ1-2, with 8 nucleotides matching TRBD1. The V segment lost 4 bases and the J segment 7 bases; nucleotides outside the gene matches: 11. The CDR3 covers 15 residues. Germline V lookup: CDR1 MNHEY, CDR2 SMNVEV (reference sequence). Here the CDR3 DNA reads TGTGCCAGCAGTTCGACGACAACAGGGGGGGTTGGCTACACCTTC. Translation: CASSSTTTGGVGYTF.

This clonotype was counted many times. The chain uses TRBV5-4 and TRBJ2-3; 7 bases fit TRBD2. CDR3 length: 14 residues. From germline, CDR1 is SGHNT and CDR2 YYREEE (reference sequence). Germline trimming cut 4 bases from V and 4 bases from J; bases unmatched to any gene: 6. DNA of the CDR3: TGTGCCAGCAGCACCCGACTAGCTCCAGATACGCAGTATTTT. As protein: CASSTRLAPDTQYF. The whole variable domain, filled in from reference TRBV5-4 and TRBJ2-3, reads ETGVTQSPTHLIKTRGQQVTLRCSSQSGHNTVSWYQQALGQGPQFIFQYYREEENGRGNFPPRFSGLQFPNYSSELNVNALELDDSALYLCASSTRLAPDTQYFGPGTRLTVL.

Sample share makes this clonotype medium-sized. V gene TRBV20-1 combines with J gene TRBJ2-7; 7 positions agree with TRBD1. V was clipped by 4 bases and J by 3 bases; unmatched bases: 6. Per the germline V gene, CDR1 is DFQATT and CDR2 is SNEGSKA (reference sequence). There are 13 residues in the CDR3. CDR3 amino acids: CSATRTGIYEQYF. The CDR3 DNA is TGCAGTGCTACCCGGACAGGAATCTACGAGCAGTACTTC.